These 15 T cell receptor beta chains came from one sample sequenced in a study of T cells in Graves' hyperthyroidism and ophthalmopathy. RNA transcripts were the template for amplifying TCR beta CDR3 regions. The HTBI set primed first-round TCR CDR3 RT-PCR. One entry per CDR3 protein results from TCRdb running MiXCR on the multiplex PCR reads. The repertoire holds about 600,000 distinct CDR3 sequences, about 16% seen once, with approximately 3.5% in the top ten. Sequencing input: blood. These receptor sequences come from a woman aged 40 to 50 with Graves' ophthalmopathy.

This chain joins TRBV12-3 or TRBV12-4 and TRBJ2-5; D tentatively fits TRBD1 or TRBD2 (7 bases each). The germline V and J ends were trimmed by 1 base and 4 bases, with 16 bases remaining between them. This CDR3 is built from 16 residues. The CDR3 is CASSLGGRGGRETQYF. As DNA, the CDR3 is TGTGCCAGCAGTTTAGGGGGCAGGGGGGGAAGAGAGACCCAGTACTTC.

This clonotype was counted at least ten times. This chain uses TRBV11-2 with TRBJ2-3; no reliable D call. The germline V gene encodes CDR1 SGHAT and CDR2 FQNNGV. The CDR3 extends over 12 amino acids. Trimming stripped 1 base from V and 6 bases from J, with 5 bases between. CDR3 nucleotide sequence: TGTGCCAGCAGCTTAGTTTCGGATACGCAGTATTTT. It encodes CASSLVSDTQYF.

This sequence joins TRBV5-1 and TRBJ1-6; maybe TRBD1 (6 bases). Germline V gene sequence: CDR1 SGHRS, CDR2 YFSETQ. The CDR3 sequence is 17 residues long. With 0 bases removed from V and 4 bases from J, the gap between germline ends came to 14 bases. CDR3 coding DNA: TGCGCCAGCAGCTTGGACCCCGGGACATATTATAATTCACCCCTCCACTTT. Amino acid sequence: CASSLDPGTYYNSPLHF.

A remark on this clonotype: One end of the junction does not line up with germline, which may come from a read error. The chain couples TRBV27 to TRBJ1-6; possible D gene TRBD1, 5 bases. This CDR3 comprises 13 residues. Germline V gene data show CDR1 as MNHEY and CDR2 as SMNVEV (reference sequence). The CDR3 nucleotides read TGTGCCAGCAGCCCCGGGACGAATTCACCCCCCCACTTT. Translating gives CASSPGTNSPPHF.

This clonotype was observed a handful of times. CDR3 DNA sequence: TGTGCCAGTAGTACGACCCGAAGCTATGGCTACACCTTC. Its protein product is CASSTTRSYGYTF. J is TRBJ1-2 and V is TRBV19; D is uncertain. Trimming pared 4 bases from V and 4 bases from J, leaving 10 bases between. Germline V gene sequence: CDR1 LNHDA, CDR2 SQIVND (reference sequence). There are 13 residues in the CDR3.

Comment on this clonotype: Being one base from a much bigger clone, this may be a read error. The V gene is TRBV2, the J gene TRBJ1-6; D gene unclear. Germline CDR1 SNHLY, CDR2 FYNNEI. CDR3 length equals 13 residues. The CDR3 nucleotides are TGTGCCGGCAGTGAAAACGTGGTCTCACCCCTCCACTTT. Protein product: CAGSENVVSPLHF.

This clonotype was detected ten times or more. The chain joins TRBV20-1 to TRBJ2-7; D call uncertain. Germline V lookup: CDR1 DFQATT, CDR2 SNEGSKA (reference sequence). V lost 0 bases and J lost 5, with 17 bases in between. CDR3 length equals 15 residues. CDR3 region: CSARDGAVLTDEQYF. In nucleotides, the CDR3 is TGCAGTGCTAGAGATGGAGCAGTATTAACGGACGAGCAGTACTTC.

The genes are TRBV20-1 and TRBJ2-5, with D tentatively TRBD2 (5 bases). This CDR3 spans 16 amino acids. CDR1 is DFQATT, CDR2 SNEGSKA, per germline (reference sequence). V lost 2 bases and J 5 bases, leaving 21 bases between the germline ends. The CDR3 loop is CSARSSGWGALETQYF. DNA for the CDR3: TGCAGTGCTAGATCTTCCGGGTGGGGAGCGCTCGAGACCCAGTACTTC.

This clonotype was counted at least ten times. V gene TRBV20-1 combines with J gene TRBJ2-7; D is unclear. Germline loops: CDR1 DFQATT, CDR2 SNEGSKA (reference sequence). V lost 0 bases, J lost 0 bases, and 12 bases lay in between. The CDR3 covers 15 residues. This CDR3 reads CSARDLAASSYEQYF. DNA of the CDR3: TGCAGTGCTAGAGATTTGGCCGCGAGCTCCTACGAGCAGTACTTC.

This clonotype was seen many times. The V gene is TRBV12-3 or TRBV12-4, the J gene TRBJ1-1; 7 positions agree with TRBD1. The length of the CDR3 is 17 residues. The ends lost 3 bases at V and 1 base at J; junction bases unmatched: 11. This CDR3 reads CASSFGLGQTKNTEAFF. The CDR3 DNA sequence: TGTGCCAGCAGTTTCGGACTGGGACAGACAAAGAACACTGAAGCTTTCTTT.

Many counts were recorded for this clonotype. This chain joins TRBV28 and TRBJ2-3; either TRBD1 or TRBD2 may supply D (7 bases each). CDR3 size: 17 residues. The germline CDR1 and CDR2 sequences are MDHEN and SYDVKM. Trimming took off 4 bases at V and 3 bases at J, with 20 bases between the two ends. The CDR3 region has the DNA TGTGCCAGCAGTTCAAATTTCAGGGGGGGAGTAACAGATACGCAGTATTTT. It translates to CASSSNFRGGVTDTQYF.

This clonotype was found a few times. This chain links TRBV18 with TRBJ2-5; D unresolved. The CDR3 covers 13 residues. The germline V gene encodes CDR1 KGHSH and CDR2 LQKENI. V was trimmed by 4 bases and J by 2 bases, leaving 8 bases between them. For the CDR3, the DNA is TGTGCCAGCTCACAGGCAGCTCAAGAGACCCAGTACTTC. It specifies CASSQAAQETQYF.

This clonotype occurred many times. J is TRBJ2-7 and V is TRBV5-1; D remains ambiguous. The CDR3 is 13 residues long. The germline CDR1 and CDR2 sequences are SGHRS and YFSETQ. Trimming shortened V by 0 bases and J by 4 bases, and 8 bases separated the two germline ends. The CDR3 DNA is TGCGCCAGCAGCTTGGACAGCCAGTACGAGCAGTACTTC. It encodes CASSLDSQYEQYF.

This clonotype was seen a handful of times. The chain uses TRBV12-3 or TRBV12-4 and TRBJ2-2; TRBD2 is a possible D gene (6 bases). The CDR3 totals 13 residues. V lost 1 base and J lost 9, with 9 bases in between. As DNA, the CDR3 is TGTGCCAGCAGTTTAGGGGGAGGAAGGGAGCTGTTTTTT. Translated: CASSLGGGRELFF.

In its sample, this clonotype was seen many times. CDR3 loop: CASSQETGTRTDTQYF. The CDR3 coding sequence is TGTGCCAGCAGCCAAGAGACCGGGACACGGACAGATACGCAGTATTTT. The chain couples TRBV3-1 to TRBJ2-3; tentative D call: TRBD1 (6 bases). The CDR3 length is 16 residues. V was trimmed by 0 bases and J by 3 bases, leaving 13 bases between them. Germline V gene lookup returns CDR1 LGHDT and CDR2 YNNKEL (reference sequence).